This section outlines one T cell receptor (beta chain) sequence together with its context. Its antigen remains unidentified. Method: immunoSEQ multiplex PCR; TCRdb's copy keeps in-frame clones and lacks some. The table shows tens of thousands of clones, with about three quarters occurring only once. Time point: blood 4 weeks post-SBRT, at nephrectomy. The treatment: 15 Gy SBRT to primary tumor, nephrectomy 4 weeks later. CDR1 is MNHEY, CDR2 SVGAGI, per germline. This CDR3 contains 16 residues. The V gene end was trimmed by 3 bases and the J gene end by 6 bases; junction bases not matched to a gene: 10. The data were obtained in a study of radiation and T cells in renal cell carcinoma. Points from the study as a whole: In blood, top tumor clones expanded by 2 weeks, shrinking by 4.

The input for sequencing was blood, taken from a patient whose treatment included radiotherapy and nephrectomy. The receptor comes from a man between 60 and 70 years old with renal cell carcinoma. This sequence joins TRBV6-5 and TRBJ2-2; 7 bases map to TRBD2. The CDR3 nucleotides are TGTGCCAGCAGTTATCCTCTCGCTGCGGGAGCCGGGGAGCTGTTTTTT. This codes for CASSYPLAAGAGELFF.